This T cell receptor beta chain is from a study of shared clonotypes between healthy human individuals. At the level of the study: For every donor, three CD4 naive, three CD4 memory, two CD8 naive and one CD8 memory plates were used.

Measured with immunoSEQ multiplex PCR; TCRdb has only the in-frame clones, and not every one. This table holds 2.3 million or so clones, just over 90% found once. Study-level findings and limits: Rarefaction revealed incomplete sorted-subset sequencing despite large depth.

The CDR3 is 12 amino acids. Germline values: CDR1 KGHSH, CDR2 LQKENI. V lost 4 bases to trimming and J lost 7 bases, with 8 bases between them. HIV-negative, healthy adults without recent acute infections or vaccinations were the donors. A remark on this clone: Its antigen is as yet unknown.

The V and J genes are TRBV18 and TRBJ2-1; D is unclear. Sequences were obtained from naive CD4+ T cells from PBMCs. Subset meaning: CD45RA+ positively selected. The sequence derives from a young man in good health. Some clones in this sample may be carry-over from other donors' samples. Written as DNA, the CDR3 is TGTGCCAGCTCACTAGGTGCGAATGAGCAGTTCTTC. Translated, it gives CASSLGANEQFF.